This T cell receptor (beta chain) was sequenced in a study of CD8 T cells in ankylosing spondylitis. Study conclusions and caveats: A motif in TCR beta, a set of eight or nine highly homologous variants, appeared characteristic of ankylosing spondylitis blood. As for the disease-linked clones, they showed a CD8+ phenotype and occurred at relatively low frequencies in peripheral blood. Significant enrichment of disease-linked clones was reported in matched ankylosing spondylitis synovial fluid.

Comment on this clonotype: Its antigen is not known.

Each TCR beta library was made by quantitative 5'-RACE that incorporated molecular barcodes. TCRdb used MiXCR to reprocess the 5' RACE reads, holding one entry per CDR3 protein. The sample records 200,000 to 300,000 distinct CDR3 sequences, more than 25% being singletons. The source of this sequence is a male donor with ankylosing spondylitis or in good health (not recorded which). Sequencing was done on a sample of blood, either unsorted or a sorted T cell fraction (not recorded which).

The CDR3 region has the DNA TGTGCCAGCAACAGGGCCCATAGCTACGAGCAGTACTTC. Protein: CASNRAHSYEQYF. The chain joins TRBV7-8 to TRBJ2-7; TRBD1 is a possible D gene (6 bases). Trimming removed 7 bases at V and 3 bases at J, with 13 bases between. Germline loops: CDR1 SGHVS, CDR2 FQNEAQ. This CDR3 spans 13 amino acids.